Presented here are 27 T cell receptor beta chains from one specimen sequenced in a study of blood T cell repertoires in COVID-19 (TCRdb year 2020). Library preparation was by the immunoSEQ multiplex PCR assay. Held by TCRdb, this immuneACCESS table contains in-frame sequences only and omits some clones. Under half of the omission traces to an unresolved V gene where checked; the cause of the rest is unknown. The sample has about 77,000 clones on record, 90% of them singletons. About 15% of the sample is taken by the ten largest. Material for sequencing was peripheral blood. The source of these receptors is a woman older than 75 with active or convalescent COVID-19.

The V call is TRBV12-3 or TRBV12-4, the J call TRBJ1-2; unclear D gene. The ends were cut back, 7 bases at V and 5 bases at J, with 14 bases in the middle. CDR3 length: 13 amino acids. The CDR3 bases are TGTGCCAGCACCCCCGTGAGCGGGTATGGCTACACCTTC. This gives the protein CASTPVSGYGYTF.

The chain uses TRBV7-2 and TRBJ1-6; unclear D gene. CDR1 is SGHTA, CDR2 FQGNSA, per germline. Trimming shortened V by 6 bases and J by 1 base, and 10 bases separated the two germline ends. CDR3 length equals 15 residues. The CDR3 sequence is CASSIYQSYNSPLHF. CDR3 sequence (DNA): TGTGCCAGCAGTATATACCAGTCCTATAATTCACCCCTCCACTTT.

This clone has just a few counts. The V and J genes are TRBV10-3 and TRBJ1-1; D remains ambiguous. With 10 bases removed from V and 1 base from J, the gap between germline ends came to 10 bases. This CDR3 has 12 residues. CDR1 is ENHRY and CDR2 is SYGVKD in the germline V gene. The CDR3 DNA reads as TGTGCCAGCCAGACTCAGAACACTGAAGCTTTCTTT. This gives the protein CASQTQNTEAFF.

V gene TRBV9 combines with J gene TRBJ1-1; unclear D gene. Germline V gene lookup returns CDR1 SGDLS and CDR2 YYNGEE. The CDR3 is 15 amino acids. Trimming pared 4 bases from V and 7 bases from J, leaving 20 bases between. CDR3 coding DNA: TGTGCCAGCAGCCCCCAGCGGGCAGTAGTACTTGAAGCTTTCTTT. The encoded protein is CASSPQRAVVLEAFF.

This chain uses TRBV5-1 with TRBJ2-3; the D gene is possibly TRBD1 (5 bases). This CDR3 spans 14 amino acids. The V end was cut by 1 base, the J end by 4 bases, with 10 bases between. Per germline, CDR1 SGHRS and CDR2 YFSETQ. CDR3 residues: CASSLWGSADTQYF. CDR3 sequence (DNA): TGCGCCAGCAGCTTGTGGGGCAGTGCAGATACGCAGTATTTT.

This clone was found a few times. This chain's CDR3 is CASSSGQGASEQYF. DNA of the CDR3: TGTGCCAGCTCCTCTGGACAGGGAGCAAGCGAGCAGTACTTC. The chain recombines TRBV28 with TRBJ2-7, with TRBD1 identical over 8 bases. The V and J ends lost 8 bases and 6 bases, in that order; junction bases with no gene match: 12. The CDR3 loop spans 14 amino acids. Germline CDR1 is MDHEN and CDR2 is SYDVKM.

J is TRBJ1-2 and V is TRBV14; a weak D match, TRBD1 (5 bases). This CDR3 comprises 15 residues. In germline, CDR1 is SGHDN, CDR2 FVKESK. The V end was cut by 1 base, the J end by 7 bases, with 16 bases between. The CDR3 nucleotides read TGTGCCAGCAGCCAAGTGCCCCTGCAGGGCTTTGGCTACACCTTC. It yields the protein CASSQVPLQGFGYTF.

The chain couples TRBV6-5 to TRBJ2-7; TRBD2 agrees at 8 bases. CDR3 size: 13 residues. CDR1 is MNHEY and CDR2 is SVGAGI in the germline V gene. The V gene end was trimmed by 4 bases and the J gene end by 7 bases; junction bases not matched to a gene: 6. The CDR3 region is CASSFGLAFEQYF. The CDR3 region has the DNA TGTGCCAGCAGTTTCGGACTAGCTTTTGAGCAGTACTTC.

The gene calls are TRBV10-1 and TRBJ1-6; TRBD1 matches at 11 bases. After removal of 5 bases from V and 7 bases from J, the junction contained 7 bases not matched to a gene. The germline gives CDR1 WNHNN, CDR2 SYGVQD (reference sequence). CDR3 length equals 16 residues. The CDR3: CASSLDRGLENSPLHF. CDR3 DNA: TGCGCCAGCAGTTTGGACAGGGGGCTAGAAAATTCACCCCTCCACTTT.

This clone was recorded only once. The chain employs TRBV5-1 and TRBJ2-3; TRBD1 aligns across 7 bases. The CDR3 runs to 14 residues. In germline, CDR1 is SGHRS, CDR2 YFSETQ. After removal of 4 bases from V and 5 bases from J, the junction contained 7 bases not matched to a gene. For the CDR3, the DNA is TGCGCCAGCAGCCCCGCAGGGGGTGGAGATACGCAGTATTTT. This translates into CASSPAGGGDTQYF.

The chain couples TRBV27 to TRBJ1-2; D gene uncertain. V was clipped by 2 bases and J by 2 bases, with 6 bases between them. This CDR3 has 13 residues. Germline CDR1 and CDR2: MNHEY and SMNVEV (reference sequence). CDR3 coding DNA: TGTGCCAGCAGTTTAGGCCAGAACTATGGCTACACCTTC. This translates into CASSLGQNYGYTF.

V is TRBV6-6 and J is TRBJ1-2, with D uncertain. The germline V and J ends were trimmed by 3 bases and 2 bases, with 7 bases remaining between them. The CDR3 is made up of 13 amino acids. CDR1 and CDR2 (germline): MNHNY, SVGAGI (reference sequence). The CDR3 DNA reads as TGTGCCAGCAGTTATACGGGGAACTATGGCTACACCTTC. Translation gives CASSYTGNYGYTF.

V gene TRBV2 combines with J gene TRBJ1-1; D gene uncertain. The CDR3 is 14 amino acids. Trimming left V 6 bases short and J 7 bases short, with 18 bases between. Germline values: CDR1 SNHLY, CDR2 FYNNEI. The CDR3 here is CASSKKAGVSEAFF. The CDR3 DNA reads TGTGCCAGCAGCAAAAAGGCAGGTGTTAGTGAAGCTTTCTTT. Supplemented by reference TRBV2 and TRBJ1-1, the full variable domain reads EPEVTQTPSHQVTQMGQEVILRCVPISNHLYFYWYRQILGQKVEFLVSFYNNEISEKSEIFDDQFSVERPDGSNFTLKIRSTKLEDSAMYFCASSKKAGVSEAFFGQGTRLTVV.

V is TRBV10-3 and J is TRBJ2-7; tentatively, D is TRBD1 (6 bases). The V end was cut by 6 bases, the J end by 6 bases, with 21 bases between. Germline CDR1 is ENHRY and CDR2 is SYGVKD. This CDR3 contains 15 residues. As DNA, the CDR3 is TGTGCCATCAGCCCCCCACAGGGATCCCTGGCCGAGCAGTACTTC. Amino acid sequence: CAISPPQGSLAEQYF.

The sample holds one count of this clone. This chain uses TRBV6-5 with TRBJ2-5; a weak D match, TRBD1 (7 bases). From germline, CDR1 is MNHEY and CDR2 SVGAGI. The V and J ends lost 7 bases and 4 bases respectively, with 13 bases between them. The CDR3 sequence is 13 residues long. CDR3 amino acids: CASTQGGAETQYF. The CDR3 coding sequence is TGTGCCAGCACCCAGGGGGGAGCAGAGACCCAGTACTTC.

The chain links TRBV6-5 to TRBJ2-2, with D possibly being TRBD1 (5 bases). V lost 2 bases to trimming and J lost 7 bases, with 5 bases between them. This CDR3 spans 12 amino acids. Germline values: CDR1 MNHEY, CDR2 SVGAGI. CDR3 loop: CASSYTGGELFF. CDR3 DNA: TGTGCCAGCAGTTACACAGGCGGGGAGCTGTTTTTT.

This clone was seen a handful of times. This chain joins TRBV7-9 and TRBJ2-7; TRBD2 aligns across 10 bases. The V and J ends lost 4 bases and 0 bases, in that order; junction bases with no gene match: 6. The CDR3 runs to 16 residues. Germline assignment: CDR1 SEHNR and CDR2 FQNEAQ (reference sequence). The CDR3, as DNA: TGTGCCAGCAGCTCCTCTAGCGGGGGCTACTCCTACGAGCAGTACTTC. It is translated as CASSSSSGGYSYEQYF.

The CDR3 here is CASSLSGTGGKKAFF. The CDR3 nucleotides are TGTGCCAGCAGCTTATCCGGGACAGGGGGCAAGAAAGCTTTCTTT. V and J are TRBV5-8 and TRBJ1-1; 12 positions match TRBD1. This CDR3 has 15 amino acids. CDR1 is SGHTS, CDR2 YDEGEE, per germline. Losses at the gene ends were 2 bases for V and 9 bases for J; bases not matched to a gene: 8.

The J gene is TRBJ1-1, the V gene TRBV18, with D hard to call. V was pared by 3 bases and J by 4 bases, with 12 bases between. The germline V gene encodes CDR1 KGHSH and CDR2 LQKENI. This CDR3 comprises 14 residues. The CDR3: CASSPAGWGTEAFF. DNA of the CDR3: TGTGCCAGCTCACCGGCGGGATGGGGCACTGAAGCTTTCTTT.

V gene TRBV19 combines with J gene TRBJ2-5; TRBD1 aligns across 9 bases. J lost 4 bases, V lost 3 bases, and 9 bases had no gene match. The CDR3 is 16 residues long. In germline, CDR1 is LNHDA, CDR2 SQIVND (reference sequence). CDR3 coding DNA: TGTGCCAGTAGTATGGGACAGGGATCAAACGTAGAGACCCAGTACTTC. Its protein is CASSMGQGSNVETQYF.

The rearrangement joins TRBV24-1 to TRBJ1-4; 10 nucleotides match TRBD1. The germline gives CDR1 KGHDR, CDR2 SFDVKD. The length of the CDR3 is 16 residues. V was clipped by 3 bases and J by 6 bases; unmatched bases: 6. In nucleotides, the CDR3 is TGTGCCACCAGTGATCGCACCGGGACAGGGGATGAAAAACTGTTTTTT. This encodes CATSDRTGTGDEKLFF.

V and J are TRBV4-2 and TRBJ1-4, with D tentatively TRBD1 (5 bases). Germline-derived CDR1 and CDR2 are LGHNA and YNFKEQ. Between the trimmed V and J ends, which lost 3 bases and 6 bases, there was a span of 17 bases. The CDR3 runs 16 residues. The CDR3 nucleotides read TGTGCCAGCAGCCAGTCACTTGGGGGGACTGATGAAAAACTGTTTTTT. Encoded protein: CASSQSLGGTDEKLFF.

The V and J genes are TRBV28 and TRBJ2-3, with TRBD1 identical over 7 bases. Germline V lookup: CDR1 MDHEN, CDR2 SYDVKM. The V and J ends lost 5 bases and 0 bases, in that order; junction bases with no gene match: 5. This CDR3 has 15 amino acids. This CDR3 reads CASSRADRSTDTQYF. The CDR3 region has the DNA TGTGCCAGCAGTCGAGCGGACAGGAGCACAGATACGCAGTATTTT.

This clone was seen a few times. This chain uses TRBV5-1 with TRBJ2-7; D remains ambiguous. Trimming took off 2 bases at V and 3 bases at J, with 15 bases between the two ends. CDR1 is SGHRS, CDR2 YFSETQ, per germline. There are 15 residues in the CDR3. CDR3 region: CASSLLPDTYYEQYF. The CDR3 region has the DNA TGCGCCAGCAGCTTATTACCTGACACCTACTACGAGCAGTACTTC.

The CDR3 DNA sequence: TGTGCCAGCAGCTTAGACAACAGCCCCACCTACGAGCAGTACTTC. It is translated as CASSLDNSPTYEQYF. The V and J genes are TRBV13 and TRBJ2-7; D is undetermined. The CDR3 runs to 15 residues. V lost 1 base and J lost 2, with 12 bases in between. Germline V gene data show CDR1 as PRHDT and CDR2 as FYEKMQ (reference sequence).

V gene TRBV10-3 combines with J gene TRBJ1-3; 10 bases line up with TRBD1. From germline, CDR1 is ENHRY and CDR2 SYGVKD. J gave up 1 base and V 6 bases, and 9 bases lay outside the gene matches. This CDR3 comprises 17 residues. CDR3 residues: CAIRGVRQGASGNTIYF. The CDR3 DNA follows: TGTGCCATCAGAGGAGTCCGACAGGGGGCTTCTGGAAACACCATATATTTT.

This chain connects TRBV6-2 or TRBV6-3 to TRBJ1-2, with 7 positions matching TRBD1. The CDR3 has 17 amino acids. Trimming took 4 bases from V and 8 from J; bases not matched to a gene: 19. CDR1 MNHEY and CDR2 SVGEGT come from the germline V gene. The CDR3 DNA reads TGTGCCAGCAGTTTAAGGCGTGGCGAAGGGGGCTTCGGGGGCTACACCTTC. The encoded protein is CASSLRRGEGGFGGYTF.